Listed below are T cell receptor beta chains from one sample, sequenced in a study of siplizumab effects on memory and regulatory T cells. The table came from immunoSEQ multiplex PCR; TCRdb's copy has only in-frame clones and leaves some out. Of some 97,000 clones in the sample, more than 85% are singletons; the top ten hold about 2.4%. Sequenced sample: CD4+ T cells sorted from blood. These receptors all come from a human donor in good health. Some clones in this sample may be carry-over from other donors' samples. CDR3s include the opening cysteine and the closing phenylalanine or tryptophan. D genes are given only for firm matches. Clone size is not always given. Where it is, it says once, few, many or a class for expanded clones.

TRBV19	NA	TRBJ2-7	NA	CASSITGPYEQYF	TGTGCCAGTAGTATAACAGGGCCCTACGAGCAGTACTTC
TRBV28	NA	TRBJ2-1	NA	CASSTGLGRLTYNEQFF	TGTGCCAGCAGTACAGGGCTCGGGAGGCTCACCTACAATGAGCAGTTCTTC
TRBV27	TRBD2	TRBJ2-3	NA	CASSLSLAGDTQYF	TGTGCCAGCAGTTTATCTCTAGCGGGAGATACGCAGTATTTT
TRBV6-6	NA	TRBJ1-1	NA	CASTTDPWAEAFF	TGTGCCAGCACCACTGATCCGTGGGCTGAAGCTTTCTTT
TRBV7-3	TRBD2	TRBJ2-1	NA	CASSLFYIREGSTNEQFF	TGTGCCAGCAGCTTATTCTATATTCGGGAGGGATCTACAAATGAGCAGTTCTTC
TRBV12-5	NA	TRBJ2-3	NA	CASGLISTDTQYF	TGTGCTAGTGGTTTGATCTCCACAGATACGCAGTATTTT
TRBV2	NA	TRBJ1-3	NA	CASSGDLKGVGNTIYF	TGTGCCAGCAGTGGAGACTTAAAGGGGGTAGGAAACACCATATATTTT
TRBV28	NA	TRBJ1-1	NA	CASTENTEAFF	TGTGCCAGCACGGAGAACACTGAAGCTTTCTTT
TRBV5-1	NA	TRBJ2-3	NA	CASIGGEAQYF	TGCGCCAGCATAGGAGGGGAGGCGCAGTATTTT
TRBV5-1	NA	TRBJ2-5	once	CASSSRMQTQYF	TGCGCCAGCAGCTCGAGAATGCAGACCCAGTACTTC
TRBV5-8	NA	TRBJ2-7	once	CASSDRSPPKPEQYF	TGTGCCAGCAGCGACCGTTCTCCCCCGAAACCCGAGCAGTACTTC
TRBV27	NA	TRBJ2-7	NA	CASSPTRFAEQYF	TGTGCCAGCAGTCCCACGCGGTTTGCCGAGCAGTACTTC
TRBV29-1	NA	TRBJ2-5	NA	CSVGGETQYF	TGCAGCGTTGGGGGGGAGACCCAGTACTTC
TRBV18	NA	TRBJ2-7	NA	CASSIQTLGEQYF	TGTGCCAGCTCCATACAGACCCTGGGGGAGCAGTACTTC
TRBV7-2	NA	TRBJ1-5	once	CASSLQGLLSNQPQHF	TGTGCCAGCAGCTTACAGGGACTCCTTAGCAATCAGCCCCAGCATTTT
TRBV5-6	NA	TRBJ1-3	once	CASSTSRGYSGNTIYF	TGTGCCAGCAGCACCTCTCGCGGATACTCTGGAAACACCATATATTTT
TRBV7-8	TRBD2	TRBJ2-1	NA	CASSPRLAGYNEQFF	TGTGCCAGCAGCCCCCGGCTAGCGGGTTACAATGAGCAGTTCTTC
TRBV2	NA	TRBJ2-7	NA	CASREQGGGEQYF	TGTGCCAGCAGGGAACAGGGCGGAGGCGAGCAGTACTTC
TRBV9	TRBD1	TRBJ1-2	NA	CASSVGTGAGYTF	TGTGCCAGCAGCGTCGGGACAGGGGCTGGCTACACCTTC
TRBV28	NA	TRBJ1-1	NA	CASSLRGLNTEAFF	TGTGCCAGCAGTTTAAGGGGGTTGAACACTGAAGCTTTCTTT
TRBV19	TRBD1	TRBJ1-5	NA	CASTDRGRGYGQPQHF	TGTGCCAGTACGGACAGGGGGCGCGGGTACGGGCAGCCCCAGCATTTT
TRBV9	NA	TRBJ2-2	NA	CASSVWSGELFF	TGTGCCAGCAGCGTTTGGTCCGGGGAGCTGTTTTTT
TRBV19	TRBD2	TRBJ2-4	few	CASSGASGSNRAKNIQYF	TGTGCCAGTAGTGGGGCTAGCGGGAGTAATAGGGCCAAAAACATTCAGTACTTC
TRBV10-3	TRBD2	TRBJ2-7	NA	CAISDPLAAPYEQYF	TGTGCCATCAGTGACCCTCTAGCGGCCCCCTACGAGCAGTACTTC
TRBV5-4	NA	TRBJ2-1	NA	CASSTAASNEQFF	TGTGCCAGCAGCACCGCAGCCTCCAATGAGCAGTTCTTC
TRBV6-1	NA	TRBJ2-7	once	CASTGGFPYEQYF	TGTGCCAGCACGGGGGGCTTTCCCTACGAGCAGTACTTC
TRBV9	TRBD2	TRBJ2-2	NA	CASTRGGLAANTGELFF	TGTGCCAGCACCAGGGGGGGACTAGCAGCGAACACCGGGGAGCTGTTTTTT
TRBV5-4	TRBD2	TRBJ2-5	NA	CASSNPGLAGHFQETQYF	TGTGCCAGCAGCAATCCGGGACTAGCGGGCCACTTTCAAGAGACCCAGTACTTC
TRBV7-9	NA	TRBJ2-7	NA	CASSSSQGLYEQYF	TGTGCCAGCAGCTCCAGCCAGGGACTTTACGAGCAGTACTTC
TRBV28	NA	TRBJ1-1	NA	CASRTGSLNTEAFF	TGTGCCAGCAGAACCGGGAGCCTAAACACTGAAGCTTTCTTT
TRBV7-6	NA	TRBJ2-3	NA	CASSLVGTFDTQYF	TGTGCCAGCAGCTTAGTCGGGACTTTTGATACGCAGTATTTT
TRBV5-6	NA	TRBJ2-3	NA	CASSPGFEEDTQYF	TGTGCCAGCAGCCCCGGCTTCGAGGAAGATACGCAGTATTTT
TRBV5-1	NA	TRBJ2-5	NA	CASSLALQEETQYF	TGCGCCAGCAGCTTGGCCTTACAGGAGGAGACCCAGTACTTC
TRBV5-1	TRBD1	TRBJ1-4	once	CASSAGTGPGEKLFF	TGCGCCAGCAGCGCCGGGACAGGGCCCGGTGAAAAACTGTTTTTT
TRBV10-2	NA	TRBJ2-2	NA	CADKGTPTGELFF	TGCGCCGACAAAGGGACACCGACCGGGGAGCTGTTTTTT
TRBV10-3	TRBD1	TRBJ1-2	NA	CAINRDSYGYTF	TGTGCCATCAATCGGGACAGCTATGGCTACACCTTC
TRBV5-4	NA	TRBJ2-7	NA	CASSSTLGEQYF	TGTGCCAGCAGCTCCACTCTCGGGGAGCAGTACTTC
TRBV14	TRBD1	TRBJ1-4	NA	CASSRGQWGEKLFF	TGTGCCAGCAGTCGGGGACAGTGGGGTGAAAAACTGTTTTTT
TRBV5-4	TRBD2	TRBJ2-1	once	CASSPREGSYNEQFF	TGTGCCAGCAGCCCGCGGGAGGGGTCCTACAATGAGCAGTTCTTC
TRBV30	NA	TRBJ1-4	NA	CAWRKFRQVTTLATNEKLFF	TGTGCCTGGCGAAAGTTCCGACAGGTTACCACCCTTGCAACTAATGAAAAACTGTTTTTT